Included here is one T cell receptor beta chain sequence, with context. These data are taken from a study of Graves' ophthalmopathy and Graves' hyperthyroidism. RNA transcripts provided the template for amplifying TCR beta CDR3 regions. Second-round multiplex PCR came after first-round RT-PCR with HTBI primers. A single record per CDR3 protein comes from TCRdb applying MiXCR to the multiplex PCR reads. Of just over 400,000 distinct CDR3 sequences listed, 21% are singletons. Sequencing was carried out using peripheral blood. This clonotype originated in a young woman with stable Graves' hyperthyroidism.

CDR3: CASSFGMITEAFF. For the CDR3, the DNA is TGTGCCAGCAGCTTCGGTATGATCACTGAAGCTTTCTTT. This chain links TRBV11-2 with TRBJ1-1; no clear D gene. CDR3 length: 13 amino acids. Germline V CDR1 and CDR2: SGHAT, FQNNGV. The V end lost 3 bases, the J end lost 4 bases, and 9 bases lay between the germline ends.